These 26 T cell receptor beta chains came from one sample sequenced in a study of cytomegalovirus exposure and HLA in healthy donors. Primers: 60 Vbeta forward and 13 Jbeta reverse. Libraries were prepared by immunoSEQ multiplex PCR; TCRdb keeps only in-frame clonotypes and omits some of them. The data hold about 64,000 clones, with over 75% observed a single time. The sample consisted of PBMCs. The receptors derive from a male donor in good health and CMV-seropositive.

The table lists this clone with a few counts. As DNA, the CDR3 is TGTGCCGTCAGGACACAAAGCAATCAGCCCCAGCATTTT. Amino acids: CAVRTQSNQPQHF. V gene TRBV6-1 combines with J gene TRBJ1-5; weak D call: TRBD1 (5 bases). The germline CDR1 and CDR2 sequences are MNHNS and SASEGT. V lost 11 bases, J lost 1 base, and 12 bases lay in between. The CDR3 is 13 amino acids.

The chain recombines TRBV14 with TRBJ1-1; D is unresolved. CDR1 and CDR2 from the germline V gene are SGHDN and FVKESK. V was cut by 0 bases and J by 6 bases, with 11 bases left in between. The CDR3 is 14 amino acids. CDR3: CASSQETGTAEAFF. In DNA, the CDR3 is TGTGCCAGCAGCCAAGAAACGGGTACGGCTGAAGCTTTCTTT.

V is TRBV7-9 and J is TRBJ2-5; TRBD1 is a possible D gene (6 bases). V was pared by 5 bases and J by 10 bases, with 26 bases between. The V gene's germline CDR1 is SEHNR and CDR2 FQNEAQ (reference sequence). The CDR3 has 16 amino acids. The CDR3 DNA sequence: TGTGCCAGCAGCCGGGACCTACGGACAGCCCGAAATAGCCAGTACTTC. Translated, it gives CASSRDLRTARNSQYF.

This chain uses TRBV9 with TRBJ1-2; 7 bases line up with TRBD1. Germline V gene data show CDR1 as SGDLS and CDR2 as YYNGEE. The CDR3 sequence is 14 residues long. The J segment lost 4 bases and the V segment lost 3 bases, leaving 6 bases of the junction unmatched. The CDR3 coding sequence is TGTGCCAGCAGCGCGGACAGGTCCCTCTATGGCTACACCTTC. As protein: CASSADRSLYGYTF.

The V gene is TRBV15, the J gene TRBJ2-1; 9 nucleotides agree with TRBD2. The CDR3 runs to 13 residues. CDR1 is LNHNV and CDR2 is YYDKDF in the germline V gene (reference sequence). V lost 4 bases to trimming and J lost 8 bases; unmatched junction nucleotides: 3. The DNA for the CDR3 is TGTGCCACCAGCATGCGGGGGGGATATGAGCAGTTCTTC. It specifies CATSMRGGYEQFF. Combining the CDR3 with reference TRBV15 and TRBJ2-1 gives the whole variable domain DAMVIQNPRYQVTQFGKPVTLSCSQTLNHNVMYWYQQKSSQAPKLLFHYYDKDFNNEADTPDNFQSRRPNTSFCFLDIRSPGLGDTAMYLCATSMRGGYEQFFGPGTRLTVL.

A few counts support this clone. The CDR3 DNA reads as TGCGCCAGCAGCCAGGGGACTAGCGAGACTCTATACATTCAGTACTTC. It specifies CASSQGTSETLYIQYF. The chain recombines TRBV4-1 with TRBJ2-4; 10 positions agree with TRBD2. J was trimmed by 8 bases and V by 3 bases; bases with no gene match: 10. Germline assignment: CDR1 MGHRA and CDR2 YSYEKL. This CDR3 region has 16 residues.

The V and J genes are TRBV5-6 and TRBJ1-2; perhaps TRBD1 as D (5 bases). Germline V gives CDR1 SGHDT, CDR2 YYEEEE. This CDR3 region has 13 residues. V lost 7 bases and J 3 bases, leaving 13 bases between the germline ends. The DNA of the CDR3 is TGTGCCAGCCGGGGGATTGAGGACTATGGCTACACCTTC. Amino acids: CASRGIEDYGYTF.

The chain uses TRBV30 and TRBJ1-2; TRBD1 matches 12 bases. The CDR3 sequence is 14 residues long. V was pared by 1 base and J by 8 bases, with 5 bases of the junction left unmatched. Germline CDR1 GTSNPN, CDR2 SVGIG (reference sequence). This CDR3 is CAWSGDRGRRGYTF. The CDR3 bases are TGTGCCTGGAGTGGGGACAGGGGGCGAAGAGGCTACACCTTC.

This clone was counted a single time. This rearrangement joins TRBV4-1 to TRBJ2-4, with D maybe TRBD1 (6 bases). Trimming shortened V by 1 base and J by 4 bases, and 14 bases separated the two germline ends. This CDR3 is built from 16 residues. The germline gives CDR1 MGHRA, CDR2 YSYEKL. The CDR3 is CASSQGAARGKNIQYF. The CDR3 DNA reads TGCGCCAGCAGCCAAGGTGCAGCGAGGGGGAAAAACATTCAGTACTTC.

The V gene is TRBV14, the J gene TRBJ1-3; 7 positions match TRBD1. This CDR3 spans 16 amino acids. CDR1 and CDR2 (germline): SGHDN, FVKESK. Trimming cost V 7 bases and J 6 bases; bases outside gene matches: 15. The CDR3 DNA follows: TGTGCCAGCACCGATTGGCGACAGGGAGTCGCAAACACCATATATTTT. Amino acid sequence: CASTDWRQGVANTIYF.

The chain combines TRBV7-9 with TRBJ1-6, with 11 bases identical to TRBD1. V shed 4 bases, J shed 9 bases, and the junction held 2 bases outside the gene matches. There are 14 residues in the CDR3. Germline loops: CDR1 SEHNR, CDR2 FQNEAQ (reference sequence). CDR3 protein: CASSSGQGGSPLHF. In nucleotides, the CDR3 is TGTGCCAGCAGCTCGGGACAGGGGGGTTCACCCCTCCACTTT.

This chain uses TRBV29-1 with TRBJ1-1, with D possibly matching TRBD1 (6 bases). Germline V gene lookup returns CDR1 SQVTM and CDR2 ANQGSEA. The ends were cut back, 4 bases at V and 6 bases at J, with 15 bases in the middle. The CDR3 has 13 residues. The CDR3 bases are TGCAGCGTTGGAGCCAGGGGCTTCCCTGAAGCTTTCTTT. This sequence encodes CSVGARGFPEAFF.

This chain uses TRBV9 with TRBJ2-1; D is uncertain. Germline lookup yields CDR1 SGDLS and CDR2 YYNGEE. The length of the CDR3 is 14 residues. V lost 3 bases, J lost 2 bases, and 9 bases lay in between. The CDR3 DNA sequence: TGTGCCAGCAGCGGGGCCAGACCCTACAATGAGCAGTTCTTC. It codes for CASSGARPYNEQFF. The complete variable domain, with remaining parts taken from reference TRBV9 and TRBJ2-1, reads DSGVTQTPKHLITATGQRVTLRCSPRSGDLSVYWYQQSLDQGLQFLIQYYNGEERAKGNILERFSAQQFPDLHSELNLSSLELGDSALYFCASSGARPYNEQFFGPGTRLTVL.

A single count supports this clone. The chain couples TRBV27 to TRBJ2-7; D remains ambiguous. There are 12 residues in the CDR3. CDR1 is MNHEY, CDR2 SMNVEV, per germline (reference sequence). Trimming took 4 bases from V and 4 from J, leaving 8 bases between them. CDR3 coding DNA: TGTGCCAGCAGTTCCCACAGTTACGAGCAGTACTTC. Translated: CASSSHSYEQYF.

The sample holds one count of this clone. Written as DNA, the CDR3 is TGTGCCAGTGGGGGGGACAGGGGAGGGGTCAACACTGAAGCTTTCTTT. Protein: CASGGDRGGVNTEAFF. This sequence joins TRBV9 and TRBJ1-1, with TRBD1 matching 10 bases. With 8 bases clipped from V and 2 bases from J, the junction kept 12 bases outside the gene matches. The CDR3 is 16 amino acids. Germline V gives CDR1 SGDLS, CDR2 YYNGEE.

This clone was counted only a few times. This chain links TRBV7-9 with TRBJ2-1; possibly TRBD2 for D (5 bases). Germline lookup yields CDR1 SEHNR and CDR2 FQNEAQ (reference sequence). The length of the CDR3 is 16 residues. Trimming took off 5 bases at V and 3 bases at J, with 17 bases between the two ends. CDR3: CASSPAASGLYNEQFF. CDR3 nucleotide sequence: TGTGCCAGCAGCCCTGCTGCCAGCGGCCTCTACAATGAGCAGTTCTTC.

This sequence joins TRBV7-3 and TRBJ2-2, with a possible D match to TRBD2 (5 bases). V was shortened by 5 bases and J by 4 bases, with 11 bases between the two germline ends. The germline gives CDR1 SGHTA, CDR2 FQGTGA. The CDR3 runs 14 residues. The CDR3 is CASSPPGSTGELFF. DNA for the CDR3: TGTGCCAGCAGCCCACCGGGAAGCACCGGGGAGCTGTTTTTT.

This chain links TRBV27 with TRBJ1-1, with 11 bases that match TRBD1. This CDR3 has 15 amino acids. Germline CDR1 reads MNHEY; CDR2 reads SMNVEV (reference sequence). The trim removed 2 bases at V and 5 bases at J, leaving 4 bases unmatched. Here the CDR3 reads CASSLGTGGRTEAFF. The CDR3, as DNA: TGTGCCAGCAGTTTAGGGACAGGGGGTCGTACTGAAGCTTTCTTT.

This chain links TRBV6-6 with TRBJ1-3; tentative D call: TRBD1 (6 bases). Germline loops: CDR1 MNHNY, CDR2 SVGAGI (reference sequence). V dropped 6 bases and J dropped 8 bases, with 17 bases sitting between them. The CDR3 sequence is 14 residues long. The CDR3 DNA reads TGTGCCAGCAGACACACAGGGAAGCTTTACACCATATATTTT. Translating it yields CASRHTGKLYTIYF.

The chain employs TRBV28 and TRBJ2-3; 8 bases map to TRBD2. Germline V lookup: CDR1 MDHEN, CDR2 SYDVKM. The CDR3 is made up of 15 amino acids. The V gene end was trimmed by 6 bases and the J gene end by 0 bases; junction bases not matched to a gene: 5. CDR3 protein: CASSLLAASTDTQYF. Written as DNA, the CDR3 is TGTGCCAGCAGCCTACTAGCGGCCAGCACAGATACGCAGTATTTT.

The rearrangement uses TRBV27 and TRBJ2-7, with D unresolved. In germline, CDR1 is MNHEY, CDR2 SMNVEV (reference sequence). V lost 4 bases and J lost 0, with 7 bases in between. The CDR3 length is 13 residues. CDR3 sequence: CASSYSVSYEQYF. The CDR3 coding sequence is TGTGCCAGCAGTTATTCAGTCTCCTACGAGCAGTACTTC.

The chain couples TRBV5-1 to TRBJ2-2; TRBD1 agrees at 8 bases. CDR1 is SGHRS, CDR2 YFSETQ, per germline. The V gene end was trimmed by 0 bases and the J gene end by 2 bases; junction bases not matched to a gene: 9. The CDR3 consists of 18 residues. The CDR3 protein is CASSLAGQGAGNTGELFF. The CDR3 coding sequence is TGCGCCAGCAGCTTGGCAGGCCAGGGGGCGGGCAACACCGGGGAGCTGTTTTTT. Drawing the rest from reference TRBV5-1 and TRBJ2-2, the complete variable domain is KAGVTQTPRYLIKTRGQQVTLSCSPISGHRSVSWYQQTPGQGLQFLFEYFSETQRNKGNFPGRFSGRQFSNSRSEMNVSTLELGDSALYLCASSLAGQGAGNTGELFFGEGSRLTVL.

This clone has more than one count but fewer than ten. The chain carries TRBV4-1 and TRBJ2-7; 15 bases agree with TRBD2. The CDR3 has 19 residues. V was clipped by 0 bases and J by 3 bases; unmatched bases: 9. From germline, CDR1 is MGHRA and CDR2 YSYEKL. CDR3 sequence reads: CASSQEIPGLAGGHYEQYF. As DNA, the CDR3 is TGCGCCAGCAGCCAAGAAATACCGGGACTAGCGGGGGGACACTACGAGCAGTACTTC.

The V gene is TRBV5-4, the J gene TRBJ1-2, with D possibly being TRBD1 (5 bases). CDR1 and CDR2 (germline): SGHNT, YYREEE (reference sequence). Trimming stripped 2 bases from V and 5 bases from J, with 13 bases between. The CDR3 covers 14 residues. The CDR3 DNA is TGTGCCAGCAGCTTAGTCGGCAGGGATTATGGCTACACCTTC. It specifies CASSLVGRDYGYTF.

This CDR3 is CASGLAGPHNEQFF. As DNA, the CDR3 is TGTGCCAGCGGACTAGCGGGTCCGCACAATGAGCAGTTCTTC. V usage is TRBV7-2 and J usage is TRBJ2-1; TRBD2 matches 11 bases. Germline CDR1 and CDR2: SGHTA and FQGNSA. The CDR3 loop spans 14 amino acids. The junction had 5 bases not matched to a gene; V was cut back by 8 bases and J by 5 bases.

V gene TRBV6-5 combines with J gene TRBJ2-3, with a weak D call TRBD2 (6 bases). There are 16 residues in the CDR3. Germline V gives CDR1 MNHEY, CDR2 SVGAGI. V was trimmed by 0 bases and J by 4 bases, leaving 14 bases between them. The CDR3 nucleotides are TGTGCCAGCAGTTACTCGGGAAGCGGGCACGCAGATACGCAGTATTTT. Protein sequence: CASSYSGSGHADTQYF.